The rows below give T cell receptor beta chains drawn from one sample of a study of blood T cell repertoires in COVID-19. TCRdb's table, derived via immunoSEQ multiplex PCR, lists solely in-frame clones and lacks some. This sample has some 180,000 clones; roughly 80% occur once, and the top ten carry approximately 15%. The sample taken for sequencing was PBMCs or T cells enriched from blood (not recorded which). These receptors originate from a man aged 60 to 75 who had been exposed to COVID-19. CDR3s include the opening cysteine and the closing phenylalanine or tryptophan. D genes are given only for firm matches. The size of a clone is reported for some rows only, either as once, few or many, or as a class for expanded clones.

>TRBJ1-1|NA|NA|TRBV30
TGTGCCTGGAGCTCAGCGCCCAGTTGGAACACTGAAGCTTTCTTT
CAWSSAPSWNTEAFF
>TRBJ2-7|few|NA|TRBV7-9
TGTGCCAGCAGCCCTGTCCTTGGTGCGAGGGCAGGTGCCGAGCAGTACTTC
CASSPVLGARAGAEQYF
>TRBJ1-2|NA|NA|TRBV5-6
TGTGCCAGCAGCTTGGTAAACAGGGTCAACTATGGCTACACCTTC
CASSLVNRVNYGYTF
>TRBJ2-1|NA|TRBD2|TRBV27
TGTGCCAGCAGTTCCCCCGGGGGGGGGACCTACAATGAGCAGTTCTTC
CASSSPGGGTYNEQFF
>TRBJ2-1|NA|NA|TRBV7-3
TGTGCCAGCAGCTCAGGTGGGCAGGTCAGCAATGAGCAGTTCTTC
CASSSGGQVSNEQFF
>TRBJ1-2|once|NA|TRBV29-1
TGCAGCGTTGAAGATGATTATCGGGAGGGAGTCTATGGCTACACCTTC
CSVEDDYREGVYGYTF
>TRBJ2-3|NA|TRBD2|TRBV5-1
TGCGCCAGCAACCCTCGGGGGGGCGGCATGGGAAGGGATACGCAGTATTTT
CASNPRGGGMGRDTQYF
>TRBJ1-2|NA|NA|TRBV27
TGTGCCAGCAGTTTGGCCGGGTCTAACTATGGCTACACCTTC
CASSLAGSNYGYTF
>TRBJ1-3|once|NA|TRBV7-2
TGTGCCAGCAGCCAGTTTCCTGGAAACACCATATATTTT
CASSQFPGNTIYF
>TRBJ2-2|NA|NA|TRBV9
TGTGCCAGCAGCCTCGGGACTTCGGACACCGGGGAGCTGTTTTTT
CASSLGTSDTGELFF
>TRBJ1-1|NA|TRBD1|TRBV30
TGTGCCTGCCGGGACAGGGAAGACACTGAAGCTTTCTTT
CACRDREDTEAFF
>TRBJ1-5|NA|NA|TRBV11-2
TGTGCCAGCAGCTTAGCAGGGTCCGGACAGCCCCAGCATTTT
CASSLAGSGQPQHF
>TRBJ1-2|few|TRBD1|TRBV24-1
TGTGCCACCAGTGATTTCGCCAGGGGGCGAGGCTACACCTTC
CATSDFARGRGYTF
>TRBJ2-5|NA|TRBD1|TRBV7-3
TGTGCCAGCAGCTACCTAGGGACAGGGTCTTCGGAGACCCAGTACTTC
CASSYLGTGSSETQYF
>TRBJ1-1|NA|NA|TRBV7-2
TGTGCCAGCAGTCCGGGGGCGGGGGCGATGAACACTGAAGCTTTCTTT
CASSPGAGAMNTEAFF
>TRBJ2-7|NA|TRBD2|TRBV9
TGTGCCAGCAGCGTAGGGGCGGGAGGTCGTTACGAGCAGTACTTC
CASSVGAGGRYEQYF
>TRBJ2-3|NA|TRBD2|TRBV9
TGTGCCAGCAGCGTAGTAGGAGGGACTAGCGGAACGCAGTATTTT
CASSVVGGTSGTQYF
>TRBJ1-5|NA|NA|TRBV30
TGTGCCTGGAGTCAGGCGGGGGACCAGCCCCAGCATTTT
CAWSQAGDQPQHF
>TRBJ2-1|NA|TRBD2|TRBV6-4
TGTGCCAGCAGTGACTCTGGGGGAGGGGACGATGAGCAGTTCTTC
CASSDSGGGDDEQFF
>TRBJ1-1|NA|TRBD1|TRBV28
TGTGCCAGCAGTGCCCCCGGGACAGCGAACACTGAAGCTTTCTTT
CASSAPGTANTEAFF
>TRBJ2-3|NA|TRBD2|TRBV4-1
TGCGCCAGCAGCGGGCGAATTAGCGGGAGCTTGGAAGATACGCAGTATTTT
CASSGRISGSLEDTQYF
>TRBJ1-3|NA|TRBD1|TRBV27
TGTGCCAGCAGGACAGGGCCCTTATCTGGAAACACCATATATTTT
CASRTGPLSGNTIYF
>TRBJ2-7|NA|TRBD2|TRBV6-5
TGTGCCAGCAGGGGGGGGTACGAGCAGTACTTC
CASRGGYEQYF
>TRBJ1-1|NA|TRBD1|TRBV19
TGTGCCAGTAGGATACAGGGGACGGACACTGAAGCTTTCTTT
CASRIQGTDTEAFF
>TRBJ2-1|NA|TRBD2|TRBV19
TGTGCCAGTCAATTGGGCGGGAGGAAACCCTACAATGAGCAGTTCTTC
CASQLGGRKPYNEQFF